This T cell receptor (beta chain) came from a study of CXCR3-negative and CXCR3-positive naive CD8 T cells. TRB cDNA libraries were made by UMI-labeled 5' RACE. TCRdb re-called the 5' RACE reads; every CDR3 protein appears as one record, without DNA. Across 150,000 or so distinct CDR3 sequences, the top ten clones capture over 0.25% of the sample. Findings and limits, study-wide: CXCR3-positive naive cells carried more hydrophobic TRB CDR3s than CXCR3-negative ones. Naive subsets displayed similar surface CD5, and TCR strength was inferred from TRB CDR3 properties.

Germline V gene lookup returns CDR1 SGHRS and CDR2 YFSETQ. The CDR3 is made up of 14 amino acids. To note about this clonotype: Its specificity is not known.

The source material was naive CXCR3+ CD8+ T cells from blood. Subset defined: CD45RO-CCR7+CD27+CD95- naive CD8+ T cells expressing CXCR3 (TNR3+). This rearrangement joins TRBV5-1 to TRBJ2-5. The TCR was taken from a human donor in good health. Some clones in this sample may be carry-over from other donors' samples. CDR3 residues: CASSLLPSQETQYF.